What follows is one T cell receptor beta chain and its context. The entry originates in a study of blood T cells in healthy people across ages. The CDR3 has 15 residues. Germline values: CDR1 MNHEY, CDR2 SMNVEV (reference sequence). V lost 2 bases and J lost 1, with 8 bases in between. Donors were healthy Caucasian individuals from Russia aged about 6 to 90. Peripheral blood, about 9.4 milliliters per donor, was collected. It was with a sample-barcoded 5' primer and a J-beta primer mix that a second PCR of roughly 7 to 12 cycles was run. A 12-random-nucleotide template-switch adaptor tagged each cDNA molecule. TCRdb redid the calling of the 5' RACE reads with MiXCR, one entry per CDR3 protein. The sample has hundreds of thousands of distinct CDR3 sequences, around 43% seen once.

The gene calls are TRBV27 and TRBJ2-2; a possible D gene is TRBD2 (6 bases). What was sequenced was blood. This clonotype was obtained from a man older than 75 in good health. CDR3 protein: CASSLVGLNTGELFF. CDR3 DNA sequence: TGTGCCAGCAGTTTAGTGGGACTGAACACCGGGGAGCTGTTTTTT.